This TCR beta chain comes out of a study of CD8 T cells in ankylosing spondylitis. General observations from the study: Characteristic, it appeared, of ankylosing spondylitis blood was a TCR beta motif of fewer than 10 highly homologous variants. Disease-linked clones displayed a CD8+ phenotype and appeared relatively rarely in peripheral blood. From matched ankylosing spondylitis synovial fluid, disease-linked clones were reportedly recovered at significantly enriched levels. Some motif variants were previously reported in reactive arthritis synovial fluid and blood.

Comment on this clonotype: The target antigen is unknown.

Preparation of TCR beta libraries was done by quantitative 5'-RACE with molecular barcodes. Via MiXCR, TCRdb re-called the 5' RACE reads, giving one row per CDR3 protein. Of 350,000 to 450,000 distinct CDR3 sequences listed, roughly 25% are singletons. The CDR3 is 14 amino acids. Trimming removed 3 bases from V and 0 bases from J, with 9 bases in between. Germline CDR1 KGHSH, CDR2 LQKENI. The specimen sequenced was blood, either unsorted or a sorted T cell fraction (not recorded which). The clonotype comes from a male donor with ankylosing spondylitis. The chain carries TRBV18 and TRBJ2-7; D gene uncertain. The chain's CDR3 is CASSPVTDSYEQYF. The CDR3 bases are TGTGCCAGCTCACCGGTGACGGACTCCTACGAGCAGTACTTC.